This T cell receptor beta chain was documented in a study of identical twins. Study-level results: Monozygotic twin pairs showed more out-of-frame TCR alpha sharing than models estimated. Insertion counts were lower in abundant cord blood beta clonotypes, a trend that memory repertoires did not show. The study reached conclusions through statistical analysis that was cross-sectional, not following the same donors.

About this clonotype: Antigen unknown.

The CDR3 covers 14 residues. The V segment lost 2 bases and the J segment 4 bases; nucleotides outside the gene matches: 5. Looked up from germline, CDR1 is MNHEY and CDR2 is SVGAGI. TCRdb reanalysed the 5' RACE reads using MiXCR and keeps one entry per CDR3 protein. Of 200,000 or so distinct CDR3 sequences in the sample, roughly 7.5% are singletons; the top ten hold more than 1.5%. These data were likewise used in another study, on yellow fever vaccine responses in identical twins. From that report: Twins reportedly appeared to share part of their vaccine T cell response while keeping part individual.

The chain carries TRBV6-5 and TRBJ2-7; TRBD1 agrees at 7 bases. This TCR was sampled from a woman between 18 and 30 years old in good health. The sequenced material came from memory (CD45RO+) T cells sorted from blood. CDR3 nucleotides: TGTGCCAGCAGTTACGCAGGGGGTGGTTACGAGCAGTACTTC. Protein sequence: CASSYAGGGYEQYF.